The next 32 T cell receptor beta chains were all read from a single sample in a study of blood T cell repertoires in COVID-19. Sequencing was performed with immunoSEQ multiplex PCR; in TCRdb, only in-frame clones are kept and a portion is missing. The sample lists more than 100,000 clones, 80% to 90% occurring once. The sequenced sample was peripheral blood. The receptors come from a human donor in a cohort sampled during active COVID-19.

This chain joins TRBV7-9 and TRBJ2-5; 15 bases map to TRBD2. The length of the CDR3 is 17 residues. Germline V gene data show CDR1 as SEHNR and CDR2 as FQNEAQ (reference sequence). Trimming at V came to 5 bases and at J to 7 bases, leaving 11 bases not matched to a gene. The CDR3 sequence: CASSPGTSGRLGGTQYF. The DNA of the CDR3 is TGTGCCAGCAGCCCCGGGACTAGCGGGAGGTTGGGAGGGACCCAGTACTTC.

The rearrangement uses TRBV7-2 and TRBJ2-3; D is uncertain. CDR1 SGHTA and CDR2 FQGNSA come from the germline V gene. Trimming took off 3 bases at V and 6 bases at J, with 10 bases between the two ends. The CDR3 has 13 residues. CDR3 region: CASSLGYGDTQYF. The CDR3 DNA is TGTGCCAGCAGCTTGGGCTATGGGGATACGCAGTATTTT.

The chain employs TRBV2 and TRBJ1-2, with D unresolved. With 5 bases removed from V and 4 bases from J, the gap between germline ends came to 17 bases. Germline V lookup: CDR1 SNHLY, CDR2 FYNNEI. This CDR3 has 15 amino acids. As DNA, the CDR3 is TGTGCCAGCAGTATTCAAGGTTTGGGGAGCTATGGCTACACCTTC. As protein: CASSIQGLGSYGYTF. The full variable domain, in which reference TRBV2 and TRBJ1-2 provide the parts outside the CDR3, is EPEVTQTPSHQVTQMGQEVILRCVPISNHLYFYWYRQILGQKVEFLVSFYNNEISEKSEIFDDQFSVERPDGSNFTLKIRSTKLEDSAMYFCASSIQGLGSYGYTFGSGTRLTVV.

The chain is built from TRBV7-9 and TRBJ2-3; D not resolved. From germline, CDR1 is SEHNR and CDR2 FQNEAQ (reference sequence). The CDR3 has 14 amino acids. V was cut by 1 base and J by 3 bases, with 8 bases left in between. In nucleotides, the CDR3 is TGTGCCAGCAGCTTAGTTAGAGAGACAGATACGCAGTATTTT. Its translation: CASSLVRETDTQYF.

This chain links TRBV7-2 with TRBJ1-3, with 7 bases that match TRBD1. The CDR3 sequence is 16 residues long. Germline V gives CDR1 SGHTA, CDR2 FQGNSA. V lost 5 bases and J lost 0; bases outside the gene matches: 7. CDR3 DNA: TGTGCCAGCAGCCCCATGACAGGGTCCTCTGGAAACACCATATATTTT. As protein: CASSPMTGSSGNTIYF.

The chain couples TRBV6-1 to TRBJ2-3; D not certain. CDR1 MNHNS and CDR2 SASEGT come from the germline V gene. This CDR3 is 16 amino acids long. Trimming shortened V by 3 bases and J by 0 bases, and 13 bases separated the two germline ends. The CDR3 is CASSDHSRPSTDTQYF. For the CDR3, the DNA is TGTGCCAGCAGTGACCATAGCCGCCCTAGCACAGATACGCAGTATTTT.

V and J are TRBV12-5 and TRBJ2-7; tentatively, D is TRBD1 (6 bases). The germline V gene has CDR1 LGHNT and CDR2 FRNRAP. The CDR3 is made up of 17 amino acids. V gave up 6 bases and J gave up 0 bases, with 21 bases separating them. CDR3 in amino acids: CASGIRGFDSDSYEQYF. CDR3 in DNA: TGTGCTAGTGGGATTAGGGGGTTCGACAGTGACTCCTACGAGCAGTACTTC.

The V and J genes are TRBV5-6 and TRBJ2-7; 11 bases match TRBD2. The CDR3 contains 19 residues. Germline CDR1 and CDR2: SGHDT and YYEEEE. V lost 4 bases to trimming and J lost 0 bases; unmatched junction nucleotides: 15. The CDR3 sequence: CASSTPGGLAGGLSYEQYF. CDR3 sequence (DNA): TGTGCCAGCAGCACCCCAGGGGGCCTAGCGGGAGGACTCTCCTACGAGCAGTACTTC.

This clone is a singleton in its sample. The chain joins TRBV6-2 or TRBV6-3 to TRBJ2-4; TRBD1 agrees at 8 bases. V trimming: 5 bases; J trimming: 8 bases; junction bases outside the gene matches: 11. The CDR3 has 15 amino acids. CDR1 MNHEY and CDR2 SVGEGT come from the germline V gene. This CDR3 reads CASSTAGTGGYIQYF. The DNA for the CDR3 is TGTGCCAGCAGTACAGCCGGGACAGGCGGATACATTCAGTACTTC.

The V gene is TRBV5-1, the J gene TRBJ1-2; TRBD1 agrees at 7 bases. The CDR3 sequence is 15 residues long. Germline trimming cut 4 bases from V and 4 bases from J; bases unmatched to any gene: 10. CDR1 and CDR2 (germline): SGHRS, YFSETQ. For the CDR3, the DNA is TGCGCCAGCAGCCCAGGACAGGTTGGCGCCTATGGCTACACCTTC. This translates into CASSPGQVGAYGYTF.

The rearrangement links TRBV3-1 (or the pseudogene TRBV3-2) to TRBJ1-1; 7 bases match TRBD1. The trim removed 5 bases at V and 1 base at J, leaving 10 bases unmatched. CDR3 size: 16 residues. Germline V CDR1 and CDR2: LGHDT, YNNKEL (reference sequence). In DNA form, the CDR3 reads TGTGCCAGCAGCTACGTGGTGGGGACAGCGAACACTGAAGCTTTCTTT. It is translated as CASSYVVGTANTEAFF.

The chain joins TRBV9 to TRBJ1-2, with a tentative D call TRBD1 (5 bases). The germline V gene has CDR1 SGDLS and CDR2 YYNGEE. The CDR3 extends over 14 amino acids. The V end was cut by 4 bases, the J end by 3 bases, with 13 bases between. The CDR3 protein is CASSTHRNHYGYTF. DNA of the CDR3: TGTGCCAGCAGCACCCACAGGAACCACTATGGCTACACCTTC.

This rearrangement joins TRBV18 to TRBJ2-5, with D possibly being TRBD2 (5 bases). V lost 4 bases and J 5 bases, leaving 17 bases between the germline ends. Germline loops: CDR1 KGHSH, CDR2 LQKENI. The CDR3 covers 15 residues. CDR3 bases: TGTGCCAGCTCACTACAAAACGGGGTATCGGAGACCCAGTACTTC. Translation gives CASSLQNGVSETQYF.

V is TRBV2 and J is TRBJ1-1, with 9 bases matching TRBD1. This CDR3 is built from 16 residues. From germline, CDR1 is SNHLY and CDR2 FYNNEI. The V gene end was trimmed by 5 bases and the J gene end by 6 bases; junction bases not matched to a gene: 13. CDR3 sequence: CASSPPGQGVKAEAFF. The CDR3 DNA reads TGTGCCAGCAGTCCACCGGGACAGGGAGTAAAGGCTGAAGCTTTCTTT.

This chain joins TRBV9 and TRBJ1-1, with D possibly matching TRBD1 (5 bases). Trimming removed 2 bases at V and 5 bases at J, with 10 bases between. The CDR3 is 13 amino acids. Looked up from germline, CDR1 is SGDLS and CDR2 is YYNGEE. The CDR3 DNA follows: TGTGCCAGCAGCGTGACAGTGGGGACTGAAGCTTTCTTT. Its protein is CASSVTVGTEAFF.

The chain joins TRBV7-6 to TRBJ1-2; D remains ambiguous. Germline V gives CDR1 SGHVS, CDR2 FNYEAQ. V lost 4 bases and J 3 bases, leaving 15 bases between the germline ends. CDR3 size: 15 residues. The CDR3 here is CASSSGRFQDYGYTF. The CDR3 coding sequence is TGTGCCAGCAGCTCCGGCCGTTTCCAGGACTATGGCTACACCTTC. The full variable domain, rest sourced from reference TRBV7-6 and TRBJ1-2, is GAGVSQSPRYKVTKRGQDVALRCDPISGHVSLYWYRQALGQGPEFLTYFNYEAQQDKSGLPNDRFSAERPEGSISTLTIQRTEQRDSAMYRCASSSGRFQDYGYTFGSGTRLTVV.

The chain combines TRBV3-1 (or the pseudogene TRBV3-2) with TRBJ2-3; TRBD2 aligns across 9 bases. Germline V gene lookup returns CDR1 LGHDT and CDR2 YNNKEL (reference sequence). J gave up 14 bases and V 1 base, and 7 bases lay outside the gene matches. This CDR3 is 13 amino acids long. The CDR3: CASSQAAAGGWYF. In DNA form, the CDR3 reads TGTGCCAGCAGCCAAGCCGCCGCGGGGGGGTGGTATTTT.

The gene calls are TRBV9 and TRBJ1-1; TRBD1 aligns across 9 bases. The trim removed 4 bases at V and 2 bases at J, leaving 6 bases unmatched. Germline V gene data show CDR1 as SGDLS and CDR2 as YYNGEE. CDR3 length: 15 amino acids. This CDR3 reads CASSQTTGGNTEAFF. CDR3 nucleotides: TGTGCCAGCAGCCAGACGACAGGGGGAAACACTGAAGCTTTCTTT.

This rearrangement joins TRBV5-1 to TRBJ2-2; 11 nucleotides align to TRBD2. In germline, CDR1 is SGHRS, CDR2 YFSETQ. Losses at the gene ends were 6 bases for V and 3 bases for J; bases not matched to a gene: 16. The CDR3 runs to 19 residues. CDR3 coding DNA: TGCGCCAGCACCTCGTCCGGGACTAGCGGCCGAGCGGACACCGGGGAGCTGTTTTTT. Translated, it gives CASTSSGTSGRADTGELFF.

The chain recombines TRBV10-2 with TRBJ1-2; D is ambiguous. This CDR3 has 14 amino acids. The V and J ends lost 2 bases and 0 bases respectively, with 7 bases between them. Germline V gene sequence: CDR1 WSHSY, CDR2 SAAADI. In DNA, the CDR3 is TGCGCCAGCAGTGAGCTTTCGGCTAACTATGGCTACACCTTC. This encodes CASSELSANYGYTF.

The gene calls are TRBV2 and TRBJ1-5; 7 positions agree with TRBD1. Germline CDR1 and CDR2: SNHLY and FYNNEI. The CDR3 runs to 18 residues. With 11 bases clipped from V and 2 bases from J, the junction kept 21 bases outside the gene matches. The CDR3 sequence is CAQQVGQQTLVGNQPQHF. The DNA for the CDR3 is TGTGCCCAGCAGGTGGGACAGCAGACTCTGGTGGGCAATCAGCCCCAGCATTTT.

The chain uses TRBV5-1 and TRBJ2-2, with TRBD1 as a possible D gene (5 bases). V lost 1 base, J lost 5 bases, and 15 bases lay in between. Germline V lookup: CDR1 SGHRS, CDR2 YFSETQ. The CDR3 sequence is 16 residues long. The CDR3 nucleotides read TGCGCCAGCAGCTTGCCGGGCAGGGTGAAAACCGGGGAGCTGTTTTTT. Its protein product is CASSLPGRVKTGELFF.

The V and J genes are TRBV18 and TRBJ2-5, with 7 bases matching TRBD1. Germline lookup yields CDR1 KGHSH and CDR2 LQKENI. Trimming took 3 bases from V and 4 from J; bases not matched to a gene: 2. The CDR3 loop spans 13 amino acids. CDR3 sequence reads: CASSPNRGETQYF. Here the CDR3 DNA reads TGTGCCAGCTCACCCAACAGGGGAGAGACCCAGTACTTC.

V and J are TRBV5-6 and TRBJ1-3, with 8 bases fitting TRBD1. Trimming at V came to 0 bases and at J to 1 base, leaving 0 bases not matched to a gene. The CDR3 consists of 15 residues. CDR1 and CDR2 (germline): SGHDT, YYEEEE. CDR3 bases: TGTGCCAGCAGCTTGGGGACAGGGTCTGGAAACACCATATATTTT. This translates into CASSLGTGSGNTIYF.

V usage is TRBV29-1 and J usage is TRBJ1-3; 7 nucleotides match TRBD1. In germline, CDR1 is SQVTM, CDR2 ANQGSEA. The CDR3 extends over 15 amino acids. With V trimmed by 4 bases and J by 2 bases, 8 bases remained unmatched. The CDR3 here is CSVVGETGPGNTIYF. CDR3 DNA: TGCAGCGTTGTAGGGGAGACAGGGCCTGGAAACACCATATATTTT.

This clone has just one count. The V call is TRBV28, the J call TRBJ2-1; the match to TRBD1 covers 7 bases. Germline V gives CDR1 MDHEN, CDR2 SYDVKM. V lost 8 bases to trimming and J lost 8 bases; unmatched junction nucleotides: 3. The CDR3 covers 11 residues. The CDR3 protein is CASRTGDEQFF. Written as DNA, the CDR3 is TGTGCCAGCCGTACAGGGGATGAGCAGTTCTTC.

The V call is TRBV28, the J call TRBJ2-7, with TRBD1 identical over 11 bases. This CDR3 is 15 amino acids long. CDR1 is MDHEN and CDR2 is SYDVKM in the germline V gene. The trim removed 5 bases at V and 1 base at J, leaving 4 bases unmatched. The CDR3 spells CASSPGTGGSYEQYF. CDR3 nucleotides: TGTGCCAGCAGTCCGGGGACAGGGGGTTCCTACGAGCAGTACTTC.

This rearrangement joins TRBV12-5 to TRBJ2-3; 8 nucleotides match TRBD1. V lost 6 bases, J lost 1 base, and 3 bases stayed unmatched. This CDR3 is 14 amino acids long. Germline CDR1 and CDR2: LGHNT and FRNRAP. The CDR3 reads CASGWGQGTDTQYF. DNA of the CDR3: TGTGCTAGTGGCTGGGGACAGGGCACAGATACGCAGTATTTT.

The chain carries TRBV6-5 and TRBJ2-7; TRBD2 matches at 8 bases. The junction had 11 bases not matched to a gene; V was cut back by 2 bases and J by 5 bases. The CDR3 totals 16 residues. Germline V gene lookup returns CDR1 MNHEY and CDR2 SVGAGI. CDR3 sequence: CASSYRRTGGRNEQYF. Written as DNA, the CDR3 is TGTGCCAGCAGTTACAGGAGAACGGGAGGGCGGAACGAGCAGTACTTC.

The gene calls are TRBV6-6 and TRBJ2-2; the D is unclear. The CDR3 totals 16 residues. V gave up 4 bases and J gave up 5 bases, with 17 bases separating them. Germline V gene lookup returns CDR1 MNHNY and CDR2 SVGAGI (reference sequence). CDR3 nucleotides: TGTGCCAGCAGTTCCACCCTAGTAGGCGGTACCGGGGAGCTGTTTTTT. Amino acids: CASSSTLVGGTGELFF.

J is TRBJ2-6 and V is TRBV5-1; maybe TRBD1 (5 bases). Germline CDR1 SGHRS, CDR2 YFSETQ. The CDR3 is 14 residues long. Deletions cut 1 base from V and 9 bases from J, with 11 bases between. Here the CDR3 reads CASSLLTTGNVLTF. The CDR3 DNA sequence: TGCGCCAGCAGCTTGCTAACAACAGGCAACGTCCTGACTTTC.

The chain has TRBV11-1 and TRBJ1-1; 8 bases align to TRBD1. The germline gives CDR1 SGHAT, CDR2 FQDESV (reference sequence). The CDR3 spans 16 residues. V gave up 6 bases and J gave up 3 bases; unmatched junction bases: 12. CDR3 sequence: CASSHLPQGADTEAFF. The CDR3 DNA sequence: TGTGCCAGCAGTCACCTCCCCCAGGGGGCCGACACTGAAGCTTTCTTT.